This is a list of T cell receptor beta chains from one sample in a study of monozygotic twins with cystic fibrosis. The method was immunoSEQ multiplex PCR; TCRdb's version includes in-frame clones alone and lacks a portion of them. The table shows 30,000 to 45,000 clones, with over 75% occurring only once. Sequencing used blood. The receptors were gathered from a girl aged 2-10 years with cystic fibrosis. The CDR3 runs from the conserved cysteine through the conserved F or W. The order of the fields is clone size, V gene, D gene, J gene, CDR3 DNA, CDR3 protein. D genes are given only for firm matches. The size field is filled for only some rows; it gives once, few, many or a size class.

clone_size: NA
v_call: TRBV7-9
d_call: NA
j_call: TRBJ1-1
cdr3_nt: TGTGCCAGCAGCCAGGGGATGAACACTGAAGCTTTCTTT
cdr3_aa: CASSQGMNTEAFF

clone_size: NA
v_call: TRBV5-4
d_call: NA
j_call: TRBJ2-4
cdr3_nt: TGTGCCAGCAGCTTGGCCGGGACCGTAAACATTCAGTACTTC
cdr3_aa: CASSLAGTVNIQYF

clone_size: NA
v_call: TRBV27
d_call: NA
j_call: TRBJ2-7
cdr3_nt: TGTGCCAGCAGTTCCTCCGGGCGGGGGCGGACCTCCTACGAGCAGTACTTC
cdr3_aa: CASSSSGRGRTSYEQYF

clone_size: NA
v_call: TRBV2
d_call: NA
j_call: TRBJ2-7
cdr3_nt: TGTGCCAGCAGGCCGGGACTTTCCTACGAGCAGTACTTC
cdr3_aa: CASRPGLSYEQYF

clone_size: NA
v_call: TRBV2
d_call: TRBD2
j_call: TRBJ2-6
cdr3_nt: TGTGCCAGCAGTGCCCGACTAGCGGCAGCCTCTGGGGCCAACGTCCTGACTTTC
cdr3_aa: CASSARLAAASGANVLTF

clone_size: NA
v_call: TRBV19
d_call: NA
j_call: TRBJ2-1
cdr3_nt: TGTGCCAGTAGTATAAAGGGCTCCTTCGCGATCTTCTTC
cdr3_aa: CASSIKGSFAIFF

clone_size: NA
v_call: TRBV5-6
d_call: TRBD2
j_call: TRBJ2-5
cdr3_nt: TGTGCCAGCAGCCTATCTCCGGGACTAAGGTCAACCCAGTACTTC
cdr3_aa: CASSLSPGLRSTQYF

clone_size: NA
v_call: TRBV13
d_call: TRBD2
j_call: TRBJ2-3
cdr3_nt: TGTGCCAGCAGGCCGGGACTAGCGGGGGGACCGCAGTATTTT
cdr3_aa: CASRPGLAGGPQYF

clone_size: NA
v_call: TRBV5-6
d_call: NA
j_call: TRBJ2-5
cdr3_nt: TGTGCCAGCAGCTTGCGGGGTCTTGAGACCCAGTACTTC
cdr3_aa: CASSLRGLETQYF

clone_size: NA
v_call: TRBV7-8
d_call: NA
j_call: TRBJ1-2
cdr3_nt: TGTGCCAGCAGCTTAAAAGACCCCCAGGACTATGGCTACACCTTC
cdr3_aa: CASSLKDPQDYGYTF

clone_size: NA
v_call: TRBV11-2
d_call: NA
j_call: TRBJ2-1
cdr3_nt: TGTGCCAGCAGCTTAGCCTACAGGGACGAGCAGTTCTTC
cdr3_aa: CASSLAYRDEQFF

clone_size: NA
v_call: TRBV7-8
d_call: NA
j_call: TRBJ1-2
cdr3_nt: TGTGCCAGCACCATGGGGAAAGTTAACTATGGCTACACCTTC
cdr3_aa: CASTMGKVNYGYTF

clone_size: NA
v_call: TRBV20-1
d_call: NA
j_call: TRBJ1-2
cdr3_nt: TGCATGGGCCGGTCCAACTATGGCTACACCTTC
cdr3_aa: CMGRSNYGYTF

clone_size: few
v_call: TRBV2
d_call: TRBD1
j_call: TRBJ1-2
cdr3_nt: TGTGCCAGCCTGATGGACAGGGTATTTGGCTACACCTTC
cdr3_aa: CASLMDRVFGYTF

clone_size: NA
v_call: TRBV4-3
d_call: TRBD1
j_call: TRBJ2-3
cdr3_nt: TGCGCCAGCAGCCAAGTTCAGGGGGGCACAGATACGCAGTATTTT
cdr3_aa: CASSQVQGGTDTQYF

clone_size: NA
v_call: TRBV9
d_call: NA
j_call: TRBJ2-1
cdr3_nt: TGTGCCAGCAGCGTAGTGGGGGACATAAGCAATGAGCAGTTCTTC
cdr3_aa: CASSVVGDISNEQFF

clone_size: NA
v_call: TRBV2
d_call: TRBD2
j_call: TRBJ2-2
cdr3_nt: TGTGCCAGCAGTGAAAGCGTATGGCGGGGGGGCGACGGGGAGCTGTTTTTT
cdr3_aa: CASSESVWRGGDGELFF

clone_size: NA
v_call: TRBV13
d_call: TRBD1
j_call: TRBJ2-1
cdr3_nt: TGTGCCAGCAGCCCTCGAGACAGGGCGGCCAATGAGCAGTTCTTC
cdr3_aa: CASSPRDRAANEQFF